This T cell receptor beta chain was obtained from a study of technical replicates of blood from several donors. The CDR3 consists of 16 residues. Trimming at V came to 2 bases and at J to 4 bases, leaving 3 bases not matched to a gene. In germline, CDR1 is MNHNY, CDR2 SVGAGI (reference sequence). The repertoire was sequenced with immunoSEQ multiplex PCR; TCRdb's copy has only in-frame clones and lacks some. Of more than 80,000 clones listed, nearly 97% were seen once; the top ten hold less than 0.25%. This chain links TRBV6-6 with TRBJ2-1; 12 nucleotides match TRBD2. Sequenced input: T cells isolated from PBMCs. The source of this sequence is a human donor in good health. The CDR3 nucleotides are TGTGCCAGCAGTTACGGGACTAGCGGGTTTTACAATGAGCAGTTCTTC. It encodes CASSYGTSGFYNEQFF.